These T cell receptor beta chains were read from a single sample in a study of Tregs in tolerant kidney transplant recipients. Using immunoSEQ multiplex PCR, the repertoire was profiled, and TCRdb retains in-frame clones only, with some absent. The sample has tens of thousands of clones, 82% seen once; the top ten hold around 2.1%. These TCRs' antigens remain unknown. The specimen sequenced was Tregs from blood cultured with allogeneic cells. All receptors derive from a human donor in good health. Each CDR3 is given with its conserved first and last residue. D genes are given only for firm matches. Size is omitted from some rows. Given values are once, few, many or a class for expanded clones.

v_call: TRBV13
clone_size: NA
j_call: TRBJ2-3
d_call: TRBD2
cdr3_aa: CASSLSLAGVLRTSTDTQYF
cdr3_nt: TGTGCCAGCAGCTTAAGTCTAGCGGGGGTCCTCCGTACTAGCACAGATACGCAGTATTTT

v_call: TRBV5-5
clone_size: NA
j_call: TRBJ2-7
d_call: TRBD1
cdr3_aa: CASSPGQGGYEQYF
cdr3_nt: TGTGCCAGCAGCCCGGGACAGGGGGGGTACGAGCAGTACTTC

v_call: TRBV5-1
clone_size: NA
j_call: TRBJ1-1
d_call: NA
cdr3_aa: CASSLQSWHTEAFF
cdr3_nt: TGCGCCAGCAGCCTACAGTCGTGGCACACTGAAGCTTTCTTT

v_call: TRBV7-3
clone_size: NA
j_call: TRBJ2-3
d_call: NA
cdr3_aa: CASSPSSVGGRTDTQYF
cdr3_nt: TGTGCCAGCAGCCCGAGTTCGGTTGGGGGGCGCACAGATACGCAGTATTTT

v_call: TRBV6-6
clone_size: few
j_call: TRBJ2-1
d_call: TRBD2
cdr3_aa: CASSLPLAGGANEQFF
cdr3_nt: TGTGCCAGCAGTCTCCCCTTGGCGGGAGGGGCCAATGAGCAGTTCTTC

v_call: TRBV5-1
clone_size: few
j_call: TRBJ2-7
d_call: TRBD2
cdr3_aa: CASRSAGAYYEQYF
cdr3_nt: TGCGCCAGCAGATCAGCGGGGGCCTACTACGAGCAGTACTTC

v_call: TRBV6-5
clone_size: NA
j_call: TRBJ2-1
d_call: NA
cdr3_aa: CASSQGGRSFF
cdr3_nt: TGTGCCAGCAGCCAGGGTGGCCGGTCGTTCTTC

v_call: TRBV7-3
clone_size: NA
j_call: TRBJ2-3
d_call: NA
cdr3_aa: CASSSARTDTQYF
cdr3_nt: TGTGCCAGCAGCTCAGCCAGGACAGATACGCAGTATTTT

v_call: TRBV9
clone_size: few
j_call: TRBJ1-3
d_call: NA
cdr3_aa: CASSVVETWDTIYF
cdr3_nt: TGTGCCAGCAGCGTAGTAGAGACGTGGGACACCATATATTTT

v_call: TRBV9
clone_size: NA
j_call: TRBJ2-3
d_call: NA
cdr3_aa: CASSPLPVTDTQYF
cdr3_nt: TGTGCCAGCAGCCCCCTGCCCGTCACAGATACGCAGTATTTT

v_call: TRBV6-5
clone_size: NA
j_call: TRBJ1-5
d_call: NA
cdr3_aa: CASSRDSYQPQHF
cdr3_nt: TGTGCCAGCAGCCGAGACAGTTATCAGCCCCAGCATTTT

v_call: TRBV5-6
clone_size: once
j_call: TRBJ1-4
d_call: TRBD1
cdr3_aa: CASSLAGQGVVNEKLFF
cdr3_nt: TGTGCCAGCAGCTTGGCGGGACAGGGGGTTGTGAATGAAAAACTGTTTTTT

v_call: TRBV5-8
clone_size: NA
j_call: TRBJ2-5
d_call: NA
cdr3_aa: CASSEMETQYF
cdr3_nt: TGTGCCAGCAGCGAGATGGAGACCCAGTACTTC

v_call: TRBV25-1
clone_size: NA
j_call: TRBJ2-2
d_call: NA
cdr3_aa: CASSRLELANTGELFF
cdr3_nt: TGTGCCAGCAGTAGATTGGAGCTCGCGAACACCGGGGAGCTGTTTTTT

v_call: TRBV27
clone_size: NA
j_call: TRBJ2-7
d_call: TRBD1
cdr3_aa: CASRSLDRVWEQYF
cdr3_nt: TGTGCCAGCAGGTCGCTTGACAGGGTTTGGGAGCAGTACTTC

v_call: TRBV19
clone_size: NA
j_call: TRBJ2-5
d_call: NA
cdr3_aa: CASSITPQETQYF
cdr3_nt: TGTGCCAGTAGTATAACACCGCAAGAGACCCAGTACTTC

v_call: TRBV9
clone_size: NA
j_call: TRBJ1-1
d_call: NA
cdr3_aa: CASSVLQNTEAFF
cdr3_nt: TGTGCCAGCAGCGTATTACAGAACACTGAAGCTTTCTTT

v_call: TRBV29-1
clone_size: NA
j_call: TRBJ1-5
d_call: NA
cdr3_aa: CSAAPGGDQPQHF
cdr3_nt: TGCAGCGCGGCCCCCGGTGGGGATCAGCCCCAGCATTTT

v_call: TRBV6-6
clone_size: NA
j_call: TRBJ1-4
d_call: NA
cdr3_aa: CASSQGTNEKLFF
cdr3_nt: TGTGCCAGCAGTCAGGGAACTAATGAAAAACTGTTTTTT

v_call: TRBV30
clone_size: few
j_call: TRBJ1-6
d_call: NA
cdr3_aa: CAWSPGQFSGNSPLHF
cdr3_nt: TGTGCCTGGAGCCCCGGACAGTTTTCGGGCAATTCACCCCTCCACTTT

v_call: TRBV19
clone_size: NA
j_call: TRBJ1-2
d_call: TRBD1
cdr3_aa: CASSTPTGNRGYTF
cdr3_nt: TGTGCCAGTAGTACCCCGACAGGGAATCGGGGCTACACCTTC

v_call: TRBV11-2
clone_size: NA
j_call: TRBJ2-1
d_call: NA
cdr3_aa: CASSLGRHNEQFF
cdr3_nt: TGTGCCAGCAGCTTAGGGCGACACAATGAGCAGTTCTTC

v_call: TRBV4-1
clone_size: NA
j_call: TRBJ2-3
d_call: TRBD2
cdr3_aa: CASSFRRGGSDTQYF
cdr3_nt: TGCGCCAGCAGTTTCCGGCGGGGGGGGTCAGATACGCAGTATTTT

v_call: TRBV4-3
clone_size: NA
j_call: TRBJ2-2
d_call: TRBD2
cdr3_aa: CASSQDLAGTSGELFF
cdr3_nt: TGCGCCAGCAGCCAAGATTTAGCGGGTACTTCCGGGGAGCTGTTTTTT

v_call: TRBV6-1
clone_size: NA
j_call: TRBJ1-2
d_call: NA
cdr3_aa: CASSDPGRVYGYTF
cdr3_nt: TGTGCCAGCAGTGACCCAGGGAGAGTGTATGGCTACACCTTC

v_call: TRBV20-1
clone_size: NA
j_call: TRBJ1-1
d_call: NA
cdr3_aa: CSALRTAEAFF
cdr3_nt: TGCAGTGCCCTCCGAACGGCTGAAGCTTTCTTT

v_call: TRBV9
clone_size: NA
j_call: TRBJ2-7
d_call: NA
cdr3_aa: CASSRGLWGEQYF
cdr3_nt: TGTGCCAGCAGCCGGGGGCTTTGGGGAGAGCAGTACTTC

v_call: TRBV14
clone_size: NA
j_call: TRBJ1-1
d_call: NA
cdr3_aa: CASSQVLWGTEAFF
cdr3_nt: TGTGCCAGCAGCCAAGTTTTGTGGGGAACTGAAGCTTTCTTT

v_call: TRBV6-6
clone_size: NA
j_call: TRBJ2-2
d_call: NA
cdr3_aa: CASSTFRGSGLGELFF
cdr3_nt: TGTGCCAGCAGCACCTTCCGAGGTAGCGGACTCGGGGAGCTGTTTTTT

v_call: TRBV2
clone_size: NA
j_call: TRBJ2-3
d_call: NA
cdr3_aa: CASSRDSRAGTQYF
cdr3_nt: TGTGCCAGCAGTCGGGACTCCCGCGCCGGTACGCAGTATTTT

v_call: TRBV20-1
clone_size: NA
j_call: TRBJ1-2
d_call: TRBD1
cdr3_aa: CSAGTEQLYTF
cdr3_nt: TGCAGTGCCGGGACAGAGCAGCTCTACACCTTC

v_call: TRBV11-3
clone_size: NA
j_call: TRBJ2-3
d_call: TRBD2
cdr3_aa: CASSLGAGGTDTQYF
cdr3_nt: TGTGCCAGCAGCTTAGGGGCGGGAGGCACAGATACGCAGTATTTT

v_call: TRBV6-1
clone_size: NA
j_call: TRBJ1-5
d_call: TRBD1
cdr3_aa: CASSRQGRPQHF
cdr3_nt: TGTGCCAGCAGCCGACAGGGAAGACCCCAGCATTTT

v_call: TRBV6-5
clone_size: NA
j_call: TRBJ1-6
d_call: NA
cdr3_aa: CASSYLVNSPLHF
cdr3_nt: TGTGCCAGCAGTTACCTCGTAAATTCACCCCTCCACTTT

v_call: TRBV12-5
clone_size: once
j_call: TRBJ1-1
d_call: NA
cdr3_aa: CASGRGGTEAFF
cdr3_nt: TGTGCTAGTGGTAGGGGGGGCACTGAAGCTTTCTTT

v_call: TRBV21-1
clone_size: few
j_call: TRBJ2-2
d_call: NA
cdr3_aa: CASTSCKARGGPGELFF
cdr3_nt: TGTGCCAGCACCTCATGTAAGGCCAGGGGAGGGCCCGGGGAGCTGTTTTTT

v_call: TRBV30
clone_size: NA
j_call: TRBJ1-1
d_call: TRBD1
cdr3_aa: CAGLPTGRLVAFF
cdr3_nt: TGTGCCGGACTCCCGACAGGGCGTTTGGTCGCTTTCTTT

v_call: TRBV6-5
clone_size: NA
j_call: TRBJ2-1
d_call: NA
cdr3_aa: CASSYVGGMDEQFF
cdr3_nt: TGTGCCAGCAGTTACGTGGGGGGAATGGATGAGCAGTTCTTC

v_call: TRBV5-1
clone_size: NA
j_call: TRBJ1-2
d_call: NA
cdr3_aa: CASSLEAGSGYGYTF
cdr3_nt: TGCGCCAGCAGCTTGGAGGCAGGGTCGGGATATGGCTACACCTTC

v_call: TRBV5-5
clone_size: NA
j_call: TRBJ2-3
d_call: NA
cdr3_aa: CASSLVPDTQYF
cdr3_nt: TGTGCCAGCAGCTTGGTCCCAGATACGCAGTATTTT

v_call: TRBV10-3
clone_size: once
j_call: TRBJ1-2
d_call: NA
cdr3_aa: CAISPGIFGGYTF
cdr3_nt: TGTGCCATCAGTCCGGGGATCTTCGGAGGCTACACCTTC

v_call: TRBV29-1
clone_size: NA
j_call: TRBJ2-7
d_call: TRBD2
cdr3_aa: CSVGSGRAREQYF
cdr3_nt: TGCAGCGTTGGTAGCGGGAGGGCAAGAGAGCAGTACTTC

v_call: TRBV11-1
clone_size: once
j_call: TRBJ2-5
d_call: TRBD2
cdr3_aa: CASSLGRSRGGKTQYF
cdr3_nt: TGTGCCAGCAGCTTAGGCAGAAGCCGGGGGGGAAAGACCCAGTACTTC

v_call: TRBV7-2
clone_size: NA
j_call: TRBJ2-7
d_call: NA
cdr3_aa: CASSLEWYEQYF
cdr3_nt: TGTGCCAGCAGCTTAGAATGGTACGAGCAGTACTTC